Listed below are T cell receptor beta chains from one sample, sequenced in a study of blood T cell repertoires in COVID-19. Using immunoSEQ multiplex PCR, the repertoire was profiled, and TCRdb retains in-frame clones only, with some absent. The sample lists roughly 350,000 clones; around 90% were seen once. The specimen was PBMCs or T cells enriched from blood (not recorded which). These receptors were taken from a woman in her thirties who had recovered from COVID-19. CDR3s include the opening cysteine and the closing phenylalanine or tryptophan. Fields, in order: D gene, V gene, clone size, J gene, CDR3 DNA, CDR3 protein. A D gene is named only where the DNA matches it firmly. Clone size appears in some rows only: once, few, many, or a class for an expanded clone.

d_gene: NA; v_gene: TRBV28; abundance: NA; j_gene: TRBJ2-7; CDR3nt: TGTGCCAGCAGTACCAGGGGAATATACGAGCAGTACTTC; CDR3aa: CASSTRGIYEQYF
d_gene: NA; v_gene: TRBV9; abundance: NA; j_gene: TRBJ1-6; CDR3nt: TGTGCCAGCAGCGTAGGGCCAGGGCGGCTCCTCCACTTT; CDR3aa: CASSVGPGRLLHF
d_gene: NA; v_gene: TRBV7-9; abundance: few; j_gene: TRBJ2-3; CDR3nt: TGTGCCAGCAGCTTCGTGGATACGCAGTATTTT; CDR3aa: CASSFVDTQYF
d_gene: NA; v_gene: TRBV28; abundance: NA; j_gene: TRBJ2-7; CDR3nt: TGTGCCAGCAGTCTCGACGGACTCTCCTACGAGCAGTACTTC; CDR3aa: CASSLDGLSYEQYF
d_gene: NA; v_gene: TRBV7-3; abundance: NA; j_gene: TRBJ2-2; CDR3nt: TGTGCCAGCAGCTTATCCCCAGGGTTGTCCGGGGAGCTGTTTTTT; CDR3aa: CASSLSPGLSGELFF
d_gene: NA; v_gene: TRBV28; abundance: NA; j_gene: TRBJ1-1; CDR3nt: TGTGCCAGCAGTATATACAGGTTCCCGAACACTGAAGCTTTCTTT; CDR3aa: CASSIYRFPNTEAFF
d_gene: NA; v_gene: TRBV11-3; abundance: NA; j_gene: TRBJ2-5; CDR3nt: TGTGCCACTGTAAAGACCCAGTACTTC; CDR3aa: CATVKTQYF
d_gene: TRBD1; v_gene: TRBV28; abundance: NA; j_gene: TRBJ2-2; CDR3nt: TGTGCCAGCAGTACTACCGGGACAGGGTACACCGGGGAGCTGTTTTTT; CDR3aa: CASSTTGTGYTGELFF
d_gene: NA; v_gene: TRBV28; abundance: NA; j_gene: TRBJ1-1; CDR3nt: TGTGCCAGCAGTGGGGCAAGGGCTGAAGCTTTCTTT; CDR3aa: CASSGARAEAFF
d_gene: NA; v_gene: TRBV7-2; abundance: NA; j_gene: TRBJ1-6; CDR3nt: TGTGCCAGCAGCTTAGTAGGGGAATCACCCCTCCACTTT; CDR3aa: CASSLVGESPLHF
d_gene: TRBD1; v_gene: TRBV3-1/TRBV3-2; abundance: NA; j_gene: TRBJ2-1; CDR3nt: TGTGCCAGCAGCCAAGAGTTGGGGTTAGCCACGGGACAGTACAATGAGCAGTTCTTC; CDR3aa: CASSQELGLATGQYNEQFF
d_gene: NA; v_gene: TRBV2; abundance: NA; j_gene: TRBJ1-2; CDR3nt: TGTGCCAGCAGTGGGCCTGGTTTAAAGGGCTACACCTTC; CDR3aa: CASSGPGLKGYTF
d_gene: TRBD2; v_gene: TRBV11-2; abundance: NA; j_gene: TRBJ2-3; CDR3nt: TGTGCCAGCAGCGACCGAGGACTAGCGGGAGGTCTAGTGGGGACGCAGTATTTT; CDR3aa: CASSDRGLAGGLVGTQYF
d_gene: NA; v_gene: TRBV6-2/TRBV6-3; abundance: NA; j_gene: TRBJ1-3; CDR3nt: TGTGCCAGCAGTTACTCTCGGACATCTGGAAACACCATATATTTT; CDR3aa: CASSYSRTSGNTIYF
d_gene: NA; v_gene: TRBV2; abundance: NA; j_gene: TRBJ2-1; CDR3nt: TGTGCCAGCCCGAGGAGCTCCTACAATGAGCAGTTCTTC; CDR3aa: CASPRSSYNEQFF
d_gene: NA; v_gene: TRBV3-1/TRBV3-2; abundance: NA; j_gene: TRBJ2-3; CDR3nt: TGTGCCAGCAGCCAAGAGGTCCTAGAGTCCGATACGCAGTATTTT; CDR3aa: CASSQEVLESDTQYF
d_gene: TRBD1; v_gene: TRBV18; abundance: NA; j_gene: TRBJ1-1; CDR3nt: TGTGCCAGCTCACCACCACGGCAGGGGGTAGCTTTCTTT; CDR3aa: CASSPPRQGVAFF
d_gene: NA; v_gene: TRBV11-3; abundance: NA; j_gene: TRBJ2-7; CDR3nt: TGTGCCAGCAGCTTTGGCGGCGAGCAGTACTTC; CDR3aa: CASSFGGEQYF
d_gene: NA; v_gene: TRBV12-3/TRBV12-4; abundance: NA; j_gene: TRBJ1-2; CDR3nt: TGTGCCAGCAGCCAAGACAGTTACTATGGCTACACCTTC; CDR3aa: CASSQDSYYGYTF
d_gene: TRBD1; v_gene: TRBV10-3; abundance: NA; j_gene: TRBJ1-2; CDR3nt: TGTGCCATCAGTTCGGGACAGGGGTTAAATGGCTACACCTTC; CDR3aa: CAISSGQGLNGYTF
d_gene: TRBD2; v_gene: TRBV9; abundance: once; j_gene: TRBJ2-1; CDR3nt: TGTGCCAGCGGGCCTTTTAGCGGGGGGGCCCGTGAGCAGTTCTTC; CDR3aa: CASGPFSGGAREQFF
d_gene: TRBD1; v_gene: TRBV11-3; abundance: NA; j_gene: TRBJ2-3; CDR3nt: TGTGCCAGCAGCCCGGGACAGAACACAGATACGCAGTATTTT; CDR3aa: CASSPGQNTDTQYF
d_gene: TRBD2; v_gene: TRBV28; abundance: NA; j_gene: TRBJ2-1; CDR3nt: TGTGCCAGCAGAACACTAGCGGGGGGGCCGGTTGAGCAGTTCTTC; CDR3aa: CASRTLAGGPVEQFF
d_gene: NA; v_gene: TRBV6-5; abundance: NA; j_gene: TRBJ1-1; CDR3nt: TGTGCCAGCAGTTCAGGTCGGACTGAAGCTTTCTTT; CDR3aa: CASSSGRTEAFF
d_gene: TRBD2; v_gene: TRBV4-1; abundance: NA; j_gene: TRBJ2-1; CDR3nt: TGCGCCAGCGGGCGGGAGCGGAACAATGAGCAGTTCTTC; CDR3aa: CASGRERNNEQFF
d_gene: TRBD1; v_gene: TRBV2; abundance: NA; j_gene: TRBJ1-3; CDR3nt: TGTGCCAGCAGCGGACAGGGGATCGGAAACACCATATATTTT; CDR3aa: CASSGQGIGNTIYF
d_gene: NA; v_gene: TRBV7-8; abundance: NA; j_gene: TRBJ2-1; CDR3nt: TGTGCCAGCAGCCAACTCATCGGGGGGCTGGATGACAATGAGCAGTTCTTC; CDR3aa: CASSQLIGGLDDNEQFF
d_gene: NA; v_gene: TRBV6-6; abundance: NA; j_gene: TRBJ2-1; CDR3nt: TGTGCCAGCAGTTCGGGTGGGAGTGGTGTTACCCAGTTCTTC; CDR3aa: CASSSGGSGVTQFF